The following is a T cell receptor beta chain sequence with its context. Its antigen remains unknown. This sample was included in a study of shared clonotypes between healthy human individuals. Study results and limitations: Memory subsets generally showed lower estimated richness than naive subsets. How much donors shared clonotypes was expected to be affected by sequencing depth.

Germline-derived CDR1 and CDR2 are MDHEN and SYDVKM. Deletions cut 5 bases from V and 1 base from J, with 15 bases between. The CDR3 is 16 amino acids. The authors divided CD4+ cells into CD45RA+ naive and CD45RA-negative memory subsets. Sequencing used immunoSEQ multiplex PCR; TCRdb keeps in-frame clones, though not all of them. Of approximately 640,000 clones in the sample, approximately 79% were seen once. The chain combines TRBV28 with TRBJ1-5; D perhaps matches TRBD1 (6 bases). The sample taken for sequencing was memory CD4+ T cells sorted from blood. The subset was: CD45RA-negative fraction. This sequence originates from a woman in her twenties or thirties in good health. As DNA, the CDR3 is TGTGCCAGCAGTCGCATTGGGGGCTCGAGCAATCAGCCCCAGCATTTT. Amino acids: CASSRIGGSSNQPQHF.